This TCR beta chain appears in the sequencing data of a study of T cells in Graves' hyperthyroidism and ophthalmopathy. Germline values: CDR1 DFQATT, CDR2 SNEGSKA (reference sequence). This CDR3 has 15 amino acids. V lost 6 bases and J 0 bases, leaving 15 bases between the germline ends. This clonotype was found once. RNA transcripts gave rise to amplified TCR beta CDR3 regions. HTBI primers were employed in a first-round RT-PCR of the TCR CDR3. TCRdb reprocessed the multiplex PCR reads via MiXCR and lists one record per CDR3 protein. This sample has some 460,000 distinct CDR3 sequences; 15% to 19% occur once, and the top ten carry over 7.5%.

The rearrangement uses TRBV20-1 and TRBJ1-3; D is undetermined. The sequencing sample was made of blood. The sequence was collected from a woman under 30 with Graves' hyperthyroidism. This chain's CDR3 is CSARPSKSSGNTIYF. In nucleotides, the CDR3 is TGCAGTGCCCGACCCTCCAAGAGCTCTGGAAACACCATATATTTT.